This T cell receptor beta chain was found in a study of T cells in Graves' hyperthyroidism and ophthalmopathy. Study results and caveats: The model forecast ophthalmopathy, anticipating it by a median around 6.4 months before onset.

This clonotype was counted a few times. Its target is unknown. Amplification yielded TCR beta CDR3 regions, with RNA transcripts as the source. A first-round RT-PCR of the TCR CDR3 used the HTBI primer set. TCRdb recomputed calls from the multiplex PCR reads with MiXCR, one row per CDR3 protein. The repertoire holds more than 300,000 distinct CDR3 sequences, around 13% seen once, with approximately 11% in the top ten. The sample taken for sequencing was blood. The receptor was derived from an older woman with Graves' hyperthyroidism.

The CDR3 protein is CATSDSSGKSTDTQYF. The DNA of the CDR3 is TGTGCCACCAGTGATTCTAGCGGGAAGAGCACAGATACGCAGTATTTT. V gene TRBV24-1 combines with J gene TRBJ2-3; 9 bases are shared with TRBD2. V shed 2 bases and J 0 bases; nucleotides not matched to a gene: 2. CDR1 and CDR2 (germline): KGHDR, SFDVKD. The CDR3 extends over 16 amino acids.